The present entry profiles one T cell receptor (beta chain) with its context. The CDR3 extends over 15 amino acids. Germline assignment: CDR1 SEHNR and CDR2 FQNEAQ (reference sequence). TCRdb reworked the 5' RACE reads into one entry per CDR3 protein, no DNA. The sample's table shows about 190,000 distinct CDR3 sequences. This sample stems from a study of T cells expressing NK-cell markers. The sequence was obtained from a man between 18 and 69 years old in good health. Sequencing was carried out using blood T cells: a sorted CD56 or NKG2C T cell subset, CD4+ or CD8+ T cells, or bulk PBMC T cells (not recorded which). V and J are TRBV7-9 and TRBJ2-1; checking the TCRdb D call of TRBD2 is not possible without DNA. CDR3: CASSSGGALSNEQFF.